This record looks at one TCR beta chain sequence and its context. Antigen specificity is unknown. V trimming: 5 bases; J trimming: 4 bases; junction bases outside the gene matches: 6. This CDR3 is 15 amino acids long. Germline V lookup: CDR1 LGHDT, CDR2 YNNKEL (reference sequence). The data belong to a study of T cell responses to AZD1222 COVID-19 vaccine. Broader study findings: Regions 160-218 and 743-854 held dominance among vaccine-associated CD4 TCRs, which spanned spike. Breadth and depth of Spike-specific TCRs rose after two AZD1222 doses.

Sequencing was performed with immunoSEQ multiplex PCR; in TCRdb, only in-frame clones are kept and a portion is missing. The sample yields about 150,000 clones, about 90% seen once. The sequence was obtained from an adult who received the AZD1222 COVID-19 vaccine. The source material was peripheral blood, sampled 28 days after the second AZD1222 dose. The gene calls are TRBV3-1 (or the pseudogene TRBV3-2) and TRBJ1-3; 9 bases are shared with TRBD1. CDR3 in amino acids: CASSFRTGVGNTIYF. The CDR3 coding sequence is TGTGCCAGCAGCTTCCGGACAGGGGTCGGAAACACCATATATTTT.